The present entry profiles one T cell receptor (beta chain) with its context. What this receptor recognizes is not known. No much larger clonotype is one base removed from it; base qualities were not supplied. Sequencing used an Illumina HiSeq 1500. TCRdb itself trimmed the public reads at Q25 with fastp, ran MiXCR and retained productive beta chains. Rows with one shared CDR3 protein collapse into an entry with the most common genes and DNA. Here the sample has approximately 500,000 distinct CDR3 sequences; about 11% occur a single time. The ten largest make up roughly 10% of the sample. This sample stems from a study of T cell repertoires in cytomegalovirus infection (dated by TCRdb to the late 2010s). In terms of the full investigation: Donor HLA type was relevant to the analysis, as public TCR beta signatures indicated carriage of CMV infection together with the matching HLA type. The paper's findings and limits, for the study overall: In the ex vivo response, HLA-C-restricted CMV-specific TCR beta clonotypes were dominant, and in two of eight donors the single most frequent clonotype came from this HLA-C-restricted group. In both this cohort and an independent cohort of a few hundred donors, the cumulative frequency of public TCR beta family members distinguished carriers of CMV infection plus the relevant HLA type.

The sample taken for sequencing was PBMCs. The receptor was derived from a human donor in good health (CMV status not recorded). Some clones in this sample may be carry-over from other donors' samples.

At the DNA level, the sequence is TGTGCCGGGAGACAAGATAGCAATCAGCCCCAGCATTTT. This sequence encodes CAGRQDSNQPQHF. The chain joins TRBV2 to TRBJ1-5, with no reliable assignment of the D segment. The germline V gene gives CDR1 as SNHLY and CDR2 as FYNNEI. From its cysteine to its phenylalanine, the CDR3 spans 13 amino acids. Only the CDR3 portion is preserved as DNA: 39 bases, with reading frame beginning at the first base. V lost 11 bases and J lost 0 bases; the stretch between them is 11 bases long.